The T cell receptor beta chain described here comes from a study of cytomegalovirus exposure and HLA in healthy donors. As for the study in general: Among about 400 genotyped donors, roughly 81% fell in the Caucasian-associated ancestry cluster.

Amplification used 60 Vbeta primers and 13 Jbeta primers. Profiled with immunoSEQ multiplex PCR; TCRdb holds only in-frame clones, not every one. The sample has some 190,000 clones; about 80% are singletons. This CDR3 has 13 residues. Germline V gene sequence: CDR1 SGHNT, CDR2 YYREEE (reference sequence). V dropped 2 bases and J dropped 6; count of bases not matched to a gene: 4. Only a few counts were recorded for this clone. Antigen specificity is unknown. Study-wide results and limits: Solely CMV serostatus was available to characterize immune exposure. By HLA locus, TCR association rates varied in a later analysis, with DRB1 showing the most and HLA-C the fewest. A later analysis linked around 15,000 TCR beta sequences to HLA alleles at 0.05 false discovery rate.

The V gene is TRBV5-4, the J gene TRBJ1-1; 7 positions agree with TRBD1. Sequencing input: PBMCs. This clonotype was sampled from a middle-aged man in good health and CMV-seronegative. CDR3 sequence (DNA): TGTGCCAGCAGCTTCACAGGGGATCCTGAAGCTTTCTTT. Amino acids: CASSFTGDPEAFF.